These 3 T cell receptor beta chains share one sample of origin, sequenced in a study of CD8+CD57+ T cells in acquired aplastic anemia. Genomic DNA, serving as template, underwent TCR beta VDJ and CDR3 profiling. One entry per CDR3 protein results from TCRdb running MiXCR on the reads. The table includes approximately 380,000 distinct CDR3 sequences, about two thirds detected once. Sample: sorted CD4+, CD8+, or CD8+CD57+ T cells (not recorded which) from PBMCs. The receptors originated from a human donor in good health, serving as a control.

This clonotype was seen repeatedly, ten times or more. The chain employs TRBV2 and TRBJ2-2, with D uncertain. This CDR3 comprises 12 residues. Germline CDR1 SNHLY, CDR2 FYNNEI. Trimming left V 7 bases short and J 5 bases short, with 8 bases between. The CDR3 is CASKWGTGELFF. The CDR3 DNA reads TGTGCCAGCAAGTGGGGAACCGGGGAGCTGTTTTTT.

On this clonotype itself: Because the CDR3 is missing its conserved closing phenylalanine or tryptophan, this is likely a read error. The DNA is omitted, as the CDR3 cannot be located on it reliably, and the CDR3 follows TCRdb's listing. The chain recombines TRBV19 with TRBJ1-5; the table's D call TRBD1 went unverified against the DNA. The germline gives CDR1 LNHDA, CDR2 SQIVND (reference sequence). 12 amino acids form the CDR3, both terminal residues included. The CDR3 protein is CASSNSDHHQPL.

This clonotype was seen many times. J is TRBJ1-4 and V is TRBV5-8; unclear D gene. The CDR3 is made up of 15 amino acids. Germline V gene data show CDR1 as SGHTS and CDR2 as YDEGEE. V dropped 2 bases and J dropped 6 bases, with 14 bases sitting between them. The CDR3 spells CASSFNFGFDEKLFF. DNA of the CDR3: TGTGCCAGCAGCTTTAATTTCGGGTTCGATGAAAAACTGTTTTTT. Variable domain in full (rest from reference TRBV5-8 and TRBJ1-4): EAGVTQSPTHLIKTRGQQATLRCSPISGHTSVYWYQQALGLGLQFLLWYDEGEERNRGNFPPRFSGRQFPNYSSELNVNALELEDSALYLCASSFNFGFDEKLFFGSGTQLSVL.